Listed below are T cell receptor beta chains from one sample, sequenced in a study of cytomegalovirus exposure and HLA in healthy donors. The method was immunoSEQ multiplex PCR; TCRdb's version includes in-frame clones alone and lacks a portion of them. The profile shows some 110,000 clones, around 75% of them singletons. The sample comprised PBMCs. Source of these receptors: a woman in her 30s in good health and CMV-seronegative. The conserved cysteine and the conserved F or W are not part of the CDR3 here.

TRBV11-2	ASSLDRTPDTYEQY
TRBV7-2	ASSVRGPGETQY
TRBV5-8	ASSLAYWNTEAF
TRBV6-6	ASGGQGPFYEQY
TRBV6-1	ASSDRTGDVAKNIQY
TRBV5-1	ASSPGLAGGEQF
TRBV29-1	SVEVSVPGGELF
TRBV7-3	ASSATSGGASTQY
TRBV5-6	ASRAGTDRVAFNYGYT
TRBV6-1	VSSDSYLSQY
TRBV30	AWDRVGNTIY
TRBV16	ASSQSEVLSGNTIY
TRBV6-5	ASSSFSDRGADTQY
TRBV25-1	ASSEGLHNEKLF
TRBV6-5	ASSYSSQGGTEAF
TRBV5-1	ASSSIGTGRETQY
TRBV27	ASGTGGYEQY
TRBV7-9	ASSAWTGGSSPLH
TRBV30	AWSRGTGNQPQH
TRBV30	AVKAANYEQY
TRBV4-3	ASSQDLGQGYT
TRBV2	ASSEDAGRRKLF
TRBV7-9	ASSPQGSSYNEQF
TRBV6-1	ASSEFGGDTEAF
TRBV25-1	ASSAQGAIGYT
TRBV6-5	ATRAGIGYGYT
TRBV25-1	ASSALSRLAGGNEQF
TRBV5-1	ASSLFSASGGASDTQY
TRBV19	ASRDTTITEAF
TRBV7-2	ASSLGGTLVEQY
TRBV19	ASTSPRQGVDYGYT
TRBV29-1	SVEGAGGTDTQY
TRBV5-8	ASSPSPNEKLF